These 9 T cell receptor beta chains were sequenced from one sample in a study of glioma-infiltrating T cells. TCR alpha and beta CDR3 regions were amplified from RNA using iRepertoire nested multiplex PCR. TCRdb processed the multiplex PCR reads anew with MiXCR; each CDR3 protein has one entry. The table includes some 11,000 distinct CDR3 sequences, around a quarter detected once. Source material: glioma tissue, nonneoplastic brain tissue, or PBMCs (not recorded which). The receptors come from a human donor with low-grade glioma or glioblastoma, undergoing nonglioma brain surgery, or in good health (not recorded which).

There are many counts of this clonotype. CDR3 sequence (DNA): TGCAGTGCAACAGACGAGCGGGAGGTTCGCGAGCAGTACTTC. Protein product: CSATDEREVREQYF. The chain employs TRBV20-1 and TRBJ2-7; 9 positions agree with TRBD2. CDR3 length: 14 residues. Losses at the gene ends were 6 bases for V and 6 bases for J; bases not matched to a gene: 12. In germline, CDR1 is DFQATT, CDR2 SNEGSKA (reference sequence).

Note on this clonotype: Mismatch with germline at one junction end may stem from a read error. The chain joins TRBV27 to TRBJ1-1; possibly TRBD1 for D (5 bases). Per germline, CDR1 MNHEY and CDR2 SMNVEV (reference sequence). The CDR3 loop spans 14 amino acids. CDR3 nucleotides: TGTGCCAGCAGTACCCAGAACAGGAACACTGAAGCTCTCTTT. It is translated as CASSTQNRNTEALF.

The genes are TRBV29-1 and TRBJ2-7; tentative D call: TRBD2 (5 bases). V lost 7 bases and J 3 bases, leaving 10 bases between the germline ends. Germline assignment: CDR1 SQVTM and CDR2 ANQGSEA. The CDR3 totals 11 residues. The CDR3 loop reads CSGRSGYEQYF. CDR3 nucleotides: TGCAGCGGCAGAAGCGGCTACGAGCAGTACTTC.

Remarks on this clonotype: This may be a read error, as it is one base from a much larger clone. The gene calls are TRBV28 and TRBJ2-7; D may be TRBD1 (5 bases). The CDR3 extends over 15 amino acids. CDR1 is MDHEN, CDR2 SYDVKM, per germline. CDR3: CASSRDRILSYGQYF. CDR3 bases: TGTGCCAGCAGCCGAGACAGAATTCTCTCCTACGGGCAGTACTTC.

V and J are TRBV7-2 and TRBJ1-1, with D possibly being TRBD1 (5 bases). This CDR3 spans 15 amino acids. V gave up 1 base and J gave up 1 base, with 10 bases separating them. The germline gives CDR1 SGHTA, CDR2 FQGNSA. CDR3 residues: CASSLDPGPNTEAFF. Here the CDR3 DNA reads TGTGCCAGCAGCTTAGATCCGGGACCGAACACTGAAGCTTTCTTT. Complete variable domain (other parts from reference TRBV7-2 and TRBJ1-1): GAGVSQSPSNKVTEKGKDVELRCDPISGHTALYWYRQSLGQGLEFLIYFQGNSAPDKSGLPSDRFSAERTGGSVSTLTIQRTQQEDSAVYLCASSLDPGPNTEAFFGQGTRLTVV.

This clonotype came up many times. This chain links TRBV20-1 with TRBJ2-1; 9 nucleotides align to TRBD1. CDR1 and CDR2 from the germline V gene are DFQATT and SNEGSKA (reference sequence). The CDR3 runs to 14 residues. V shed 4 bases and J 5 bases; nucleotides not matched to a gene: 6. CDR3 sequence reads: CSAIDRGTHNEQFF. CDR3 in DNA: TGCAGTGCTATTGACAGGGGGACCCACAATGAGCAGTTCTTC.

The sample holds many counts of this clonotype. A junction boundary mismatches the germline segment, possibly from a read error. This rearrangement joins TRBV7-7 to TRBJ2-2; D uncertain. Germline V lookup: CDR1 SSHAT, CDR2 FNYEAQ (reference sequence). CDR3 length equals 13 residues. The CDR3 loop reads CASSLGPTGELFF. CDR3 nucleotide sequence: TGTGCTAGCAGCTTAGGGCCTACCGGGGAGCTGTTTTTT.

Regarding this clonotype: A clone one base away is much larger, so this may be a read error. The chain carries TRBV20-1 and TRBJ2-1; TRBD2 matches at 14 bases. The CDR3 spans 16 residues. Germline V gene sequence: CDR1 DFQATT, CDR2 SNEGSKA (reference sequence). CDR3 residues: CSARDGTSGSYNEQLF. The CDR3 nucleotides are TGCAGTGCTAGAGATGGGACTAGCGGGAGCTACAATGAGCAGCTCTTC.

This clonotype qualifies as medium-sized. This rearrangement joins TRBV11-3 to TRBJ2-3; 8 bases match TRBD2. There are 15 residues in the CDR3. Germline CDR1 and CDR2: SGHNT and YENEEA. The V and J ends lost 5 bases and 4 bases, in that order; junction bases with no gene match: 8. CDR3 residues: CASSKRSGSSDTQYF. Written as DNA, the CDR3 is TGTGCCAGCAGCAAACGGAGCGGGAGTTCAGATACGCAGTATTTT.